Listed below are T cell receptor beta chains from one sample, sequenced in a study of T cell changes during pregnancy in multiple sclerosis. TCRdb's copy holds only in-frame clones and misses some; the assay was immunoSEQ multiplex PCR. The sample has about 60,000 clones, about 92% seen once. Sample: peripheral blood, taken in the first trimester of pregnancy. The receptors derive from a female donor with multiple sclerosis, enrolled in a pregnancy study. The CDR3 runs from the conserved cysteine through the conserved F or W. A D gene is named only where the DNA matches it firmly. Expanded clones get a size class; other rows say once, few or many, or leave the size out.

>NA|NA|TRBV5-5|TRBJ2-1
TGTGCCAGCAGCTTGGGGCAGGGGCCACACAATGAGCAGTTCTTC
CASSLGQGPHNEQFF
>NA|NA|TRBV28|TRBJ2-2
TGTGCCAGCAGAAAGCTCCTAACCGGGACACCGAACACCGGGGAGCTGTTTTTT
CASRKLLTGTPNTGELFF
>NA|TRBD2|TRBV4-3|TRBJ2-1
TGCGCCAGCAGCCAAGATCTAGCGGGAGGGGCCTACAATGAGCAGTTCTTC
CASSQDLAGGAYNEQFF
>few|TRBD1|TRBV5-1|TRBJ1-4
TGCGCCAGCAGCTTGAAACAGGGGGTTAATGAAAAACTGTTTTTT
CASSLKQGVNEKLFF
>NA|NA|TRBV7-9|TRBJ1-2
TGTGCCAGCAGCTTTTCCGACTATGGCTACACCTTC
CASSFSDYGYTF
>NA|NA|TRBV19|TRBJ1-1
TGTGCCAGTAGTATTGGGATGGGGGGGGACACTGAAGCTTTCTTT
CASSIGMGGDTEAFF
>NA|NA|TRBV7-2|TRBJ1-1
TGTGCCAGCAGCTTAGTTCGGGAACAAGCTTTCTTT
CASSLVREQAFF
>NA|TRBD1|TRBV7-2|TRBJ1-1
TGTGCCAGCAGCTTAACTCAGGGGGGCACTGAAGCTTTCTTT
CASSLTQGGTEAFF
>NA|NA|TRBV7-9|TRBJ1-2
TGTGCCAGCAGCCCCCGGGTAGTCGGCTACACCTTC
CASSPRVVGYTF
>NA|NA|TRBV5-1|TRBJ2-7
TGCGCCAGCAGCTTTTCTTCGGGAGCCTACGAGCAGTACTTC
CASSFSSGAYEQYF
>NA|TRBD1|TRBV29-1|TRBJ2-4
TGCAGCGTTGCGGGGGACAGGGGCGGTTCGGGCATTCAGTACTTC
CSVAGDRGGSGIQYF
>NA|TRBD2|TRBV7-2|TRBJ2-7
TGTGCCAGCAGCTACCCTCCAGCGGGAGGCGGATACGAGCAGTACTTC
CASSYPPAGGGYEQYF
>few|TRBD1|TRBV29-1|TRBJ2-7
TGCAGCGTTTTGGGACAGGGGATATACGAGCAGTACTTC
CSVLGQGIYEQYF
>NA|TRBD1|TRBV18|TRBJ2-1
TGTGCCAGCTCAGCACAGGGGGCCTTATACAATGAGCAGTTCTTC
CASSAQGALYNEQFF
>NA|NA|TRBV11-3|TRBJ1-1
TGTGCCAGCAGCTCTCCCAGGGTTACTGAAGCTTTCTTT
CASSSPRVTEAFF
>NA|TRBD2|TRBV27|TRBJ2-3
TGTGCCAGCAACCCGCAGACTAGCGGTAACACAGATACGCAGTATTTT
CASNPQTSGNTDTQYF
>NA|NA|TRBV19|TRBJ2-6
TGTGCCAGTAGTATCTTTCAGGGTTCTGGGGCCAACGTCCTGACTTTC
CASSIFQGSGANVLTF
>NA|TRBD2|TRBV7-8|TRBJ2-7
TGTGCCAGCAGCTTAGCACGTACTAGCGGATCCTACGAGCAGTACTTC
CASSLARTSGSYEQYF
>NA|TRBD1|TRBV28|TRBJ2-2
TGTGCCAGCAGTCTACAGGGGGCGGCCGGGGAGCTGTTTTTT
CASSLQGAAGELFF
>NA|NA|TRBV4-3|TRBJ2-1
TGCGCCAGCAGTCTCTCTAGCGAAACCTACAATGAGCAGTTCTTC
CASSLSSETYNEQFF
>NA|NA|TRBV9|TRBJ1-1
TGTGCCAGCAGCGAGGGGATTAACACTGAAGCTTTCTTT
CASSEGINTEAFF
>NA|TRBD1|TRBV4-3|TRBJ2-7
TGCGCCAGCAGCCCCGGGACAGGTACCTACGAGCAGTACTTC
CASSPGTGTYEQYF
>NA|NA|TRBV6-4|TRBJ2-2
TGTGCCAGCAGCCCCTCCTGGAGGTTAGACTTCACCGGGGAGCTGTTTTTT
CASSPSWRLDFTGELFF
>NA|TRBD1|TRBV9|TRBJ2-6
TGTGCCAGCAGCGGATATCAGGGGGCGGGTGGGGCCAACGTCCTGACTTTC
CASSGYQGAGGANVLTF
>NA|TRBD2|TRBV10-3|TRBJ2-3
TGTGCCATCAGTGAGTCGTCGGGAGCGGGAGGCCCAGATACGCAGTATTTT
CAISESSGAGGPDTQYF
>NA|TRBD2|TRBV7-9|TRBJ2-3
TGTGCCAGCAGCTTAATGACTAGCGGGAATCCTACAGATACGCAGTATTTT
CASSLMTSGNPTDTQYF
>NA|TRBD1|TRBV9|TRBJ2-7
TGTGCCAGCAGCGTGGGACAGGGGAAAGTTTACGAGCAGTACTTC
CASSVGQGKVYEQYF
>NA|NA|TRBV30|TRBJ1-5
TGTGCCTGGAGTGGCTCAGGCAATCAGCCCCAGCATTTT
CAWSGSGNQPQHF
>NA|TRBD1|TRBV7-2|TRBJ1-1
TGTGCCAGCAGCTTAGGCGGGACAGGGAATACTGAAGCTTTCTTT
CASSLGGTGNTEAFF
>NA|TRBD1|TRBV11-3|TRBJ2-7
TGTGCCAGCAGCCCACGACAGGGATTATACGAGCAGTACTTC
CASSPRQGLYEQYF
>NA|NA|TRBV4-2|TRBJ2-7
TGTGCCAGCAGCCGCGAGGCACCAGAGGAGCAGTACTTC
CASSREAPEEQYF
>NA|NA|TRBV7-9|TRBJ2-3
TGTGCCAGCAGCTTAGTCTACACAGATACGCAGTATTTT
CASSLVYTDTQYF
>NA|TRBD2|TRBV27|TRBJ2-7
TGTGCCAGCAGTTTCTCCTGGGGACTAGCGGGAGGTGGCGAGCAGTACTTC
CASSFSWGLAGGGEQYF
>NA|TRBD2|TRBV6-1|TRBJ2-1
TGTGCCAGCAGTGTCTCGGGACTACCCTCCTACAATGAGCAGTTCTTC
CASSVSGLPSYNEQFF
>once|NA|TRBV4-2|TRBJ2-3
TGTGCCAGCAGCCCCCTTGAGGAGCGGGATACGCAGTATTTT
CASSPLEERDTQYF
>NA|TRBD1|TRBV11-3|TRBJ1-2
TGTGCCAGCAGCCCCACATCCTATGGGGACAGGGCGGATGGCTACACCTTC
CASSPTSYGDRADGYTF
>NA|NA|TRBV6-6|TRBJ2-7
TGTGCCAGCAGCCCCCGGGGGACCGGTTCCTACGAGCAGTACTTC
CASSPRGTGSYEQYF
>NA|NA|TRBV28|TRBJ2-7
TGTGCCAGCAGTTCCCGGAGCTCCTACGAGCAGTACTTC
CASSSRSSYEQYF
>NA|TRBD1|TRBV28|TRBJ1-2
TGTGCCAGCAGTTTGCGACAGGGGATCTATGGCTACACCTTC
CASSLRQGIYGYTF
>NA|NA|TRBV5-4|TRBJ2-2
TGTGCCAGCAGCTTGGCCGGTGGGGGCAGGAACACCGGGGAGCTGTTTTTT
CASSLAGGGRNTGELFF
>NA|NA|TRBV7-2|TRBJ1-2
TGTGCCAGCAGCCAAAGGGGGGGACAAGTTATTGGCTACACCTTC
CASSQRGGQVIGYTF
>NA|TRBD1|TRBV27|TRBJ2-7
TGTGCCAGCAGGAACAGGGGTTCTATCTACGAGCAGTACTTC
CASRNRGSIYEQYF
>NA|TRBD2|TRBV4-3|TRBJ2-7
TGCGCCAGCAGCCAAGATGGATTAGCGGGAGGGACCTACGAGCAGTACTTC
CASSQDGLAGGTYEQYF
>NA|NA|TRBV4-3|TRBJ2-4
TGCGCCAGCAGCCAAGCTCCTAGCAATGAGGCCATTCAGTACTTC
CASSQAPSNEAIQYF
>NA|TRBD2|TRBV6-5|TRBJ2-3
TGTGCCAGCAGTCGAGCGGGGGGGCGGGATACGCAGTATTTT
CASSRAGGRDTQYF